The clone carrying this T cell receptor beta chain was seen repeatedly, ten times or more. This sample stems from a study of T cells in Graves' hyperthyroidism and ophthalmopathy. V dropped 8 bases and J dropped 6; count of bases not matched to a gene: 15. The germline V gene encodes CDR1 MDHEN and CDR2 SYDVKM. This CDR3 contains 15 residues. These patients, aged 18 to 65, had recently diagnosed hyperthyroidism lasting under 2 months. There were TCR beta CDR3 regions amplified from RNA transcripts. First-round RT-PCR with HTBI primers amplified the TCR CDR3 region. TCRdb independently ran MiXCR on the multiplex PCR reads; one entry per CDR3 protein. The sample records about 300,000 distinct CDR3 sequences, 15% to 20% being singletons.

The source of this sequence is a man aged 25-45 years with Graves' hyperthyroidism. Specimen: blood. The rearrangement joins TRBV28 to TRBJ2-7, with TRBD1 matching 8 bases. Here the CDR3 DNA reads TGTGCCAGCCGGATGATAAGGACAGGGTATGGCGAGCAGTACTTC. Its translation: CASRMIRTGYGEQYF.